This TCR beta chain was sequenced for a study of beta chain features in type 1 diabetes. Turning to the study itself: Sorted cells numbering 107,917,701 were examined across all samples. Study results and limitations: Moderate but significant shortening of TCRB CDR3s was recorded in all four CD4+ subsets from Type 1 diabetes patients. The naive, central memory and Treg TCRB repertoires looked more alike in patients than they did in healthy donors. Type 1 diabetes patients had VDJ junctions that carried fewer insertions and more deletions.

Per the germline V gene, CDR1 is SGHAT and CDR2 is FQNNGV. With 1 base removed from V and 7 bases from J, the gap between germline ends came to 10 bases. The CDR3 covers 13 residues. All of the isolated RNA was reverse transcribed, so expressed TCRB transcripts were sequenced. Sequenced by immunoSEQ multiplex PCR; TCRdb stores in-frame clones only, minus some. The table shows around 70,000 clones, with nearly 50% occurring only once. This clone was seen a handful of times. Its specificity is not known. The source of this sequence is a man younger than 45 with type 1 diabetes. This chain connects TRBV11-2 to TRBJ2-5, with a possible D match to TRBD2 (6 bases). Sequencing was done on a sample of central memory CD4+ T cells from blood. CDR3: CASSLGQGGTQYF. CDR3 DNA: TGTGCCAGCAGCTTAGGGCAGGGAGGGACCCAGTACTTC.